This T cell receptor (beta chain) was identified in a study of blood T cell repertoires in COVID-19. On the study more broadly: Specimens from acute and convalescent COVID-19 originated in the United States, Italy and Spain. T cells, B-cell-depleted T cells, or PBMCs supplied cDNA or gDNA.

Libraries were prepared by immunoSEQ multiplex PCR; TCRdb keeps only in-frame clonotypes and omits some of them. The profile shows about 180,000 clones, around four fifths of them singletons. The Seattle patients joined while their infection was active and were tracked longitudinally afterward. The CDR3 length is 15 residues. The trim removed 1 base at V and 3 bases at J, leaving 8 bases unmatched. Germline V gives CDR1 GTSNPN, CDR2 SVGIG (reference sequence). The TCR originated in a woman in her 70s with COVID-19, enrolled during active disease. The specimen was peripheral blood. The V call is TRBV30, the J call TRBJ2-5, with 7 bases lining up with TRBD1. CDR3 amino acids: CAWSATGSRKETQYF. The CDR3 DNA follows: TGTGCCTGGAGTGCGACAGGGTCAAGAAAAGAGACCCAGTACTTC.